In its sample, the clone carrying this T cell receptor (beta chain) was seen a few times. The antigen is unknown. This sample was taken from a study of response to subunit inactivated influenza vaccine. Findings of the study overall: There was a suggestion from the authors that each seasonal influenza vaccination recruits few new T cells.

CDR1 and CDR2 from the germline V gene are SQVTM and ANQGSEA. The CDR3 is 16 amino acids. J lost 2 bases, V lost 6 bases, and 14 bases had no gene match. TCRdb fed the RT-PCR reads into MiXCR, producing one record per CDR3 protein. This table has 600,000 to 700,000 distinct CDR3 sequences, around 15% appearing once. The sequence was collected from a man aged 50 to 59 who received an inactivated influenza vaccine. The sample here was PBMCs from blood, taken 14 to 15 days before vaccination. The rearrangement links TRBV29-1 to TRBJ1-2, with TRBD1 matching 8 bases. The CDR3 DNA sequence: TGCAGCGTCGGGAGAGGTTTGACAGGGGTAAACTATGGCTACACCTTC. It yields the protein CSVGRGLTGVNYGYTF.